This T cell receptor beta chain was captured by sequencing in a study of cytomegalovirus exposure and HLA in healthy donors. About the study: The approximately 120 million unique TCR beta sequences, from 150 million to 200 million T cells, were found by an earlier analysis.

The PCR had 60 Vbeta and 13 Jbeta primers. Method: immunoSEQ multiplex PCR; TCRdb's copy keeps in-frame clones and lacks some. The data show around 190,000 clones, with roughly four fifths seen just once and about 0.5% held by the top ten. CDR3 length: 11 amino acids. Germline CDR1 and CDR2: SGHTA and FQGNSA. The junction had 4 bases not matched to a gene; V was cut back by 5 bases and J by 10 bases. Overall study results and limits: There were some public TCRs occurring in many donors, but most TCR sequences were rare.

With regard to this clone: Its antigen is currently unknown.

The material sequenced was PBMCs. This clonotype was sampled from a woman between 50 and 59 years old in good health and CMV-seronegative. This chain joins TRBV7-2 and TRBJ1-1; 7 positions agree with TRBD1. In DNA, the CDR3 is TGTGCCAGCAGCGACAGGGCAGGAGCTTTCTTT. Translating gives CASSDRAGAFF. Together with reference TRBV7-2 and TRBJ1-1, the CDR3 gives the full variable domain: GAGVSQSPSNKVTEKGKDVELRCDPISGHTALYWYRQSLGQGLEFLIYFQGNSAPDKSGLPSDRFSAERTGGSVSTLTIQRTQQEDSAVYLCASSDRAGAFFGQGTRLTVV.